These T cell receptor beta chains were read from a single sample in a study of T cell repertoires and HLA-DP antigens. Method: immunoSEQ multiplex PCR; TCRdb's copy keeps in-frame clones and lacks some. The table records about 73,000 clones, about four fifths of them present only once. For these receptors, no antigen is known. The sequenced sample consisted of CD4+ T cells from PBMCs. These receptors all stem from a man aged 60-69 years in good health and CMV-seronegative. The CDR3 runs from the conserved cysteine through the conserved F or W. The order of the fields is V gene, D gene, J gene, clone size, CDR3 DNA, CDR3 protein. The D gene is left open where the match is weak. The listing skips clone size in some rows; elsewhere it reads once, few, many or a size class.

>TRBV7-8|TRBD1|TRBJ1-2|-
TGTGCCAGCAGCCCGCGACAGGGGGCGTTTACGGGTGGCTACACCTTC
CASSPRQGAFTGGYTF
>TRBV15|-|TRBJ2-5|-
TGTGCCACCAGCAGGGGGACCCAAGAGACCCAGTACTTC
CATSRGTQETQYF
>TRBV5-1|-|TRBJ1-4|-
TGCGCCAGCAGCTGGGGGACACAGAACTTGCCAACTAATGAAAAACTGTTTTTT
CASSWGTQNLPTNEKLFF
>TRBV30|TRBD1|TRBJ1-1|-
TGTGCCTGGAGGAAGAGGGGACAGGGGGGGACTGAAGCTTTCTTT
CAWRKRGQGGTEAFF
>TRBV5-1|-|TRBJ2-5|-
TGCGCCAGCAGCTTCTCTGCAGGGGTCGAGACCCAGTACTTC
CASSFSAGVETQYF
>TRBV30|TRBD1|TRBJ1-2|-
TGTGCCTGGCGACAGGGGCGGAAACACTATGGCTACACCTTC
CAWRQGRKHYGYTF
>TRBV7-9|-|TRBJ2-2|-
TGTGCCAGCAGCTTATCGTGGACCGGGGAGCTGTTTTTT
CASSLSWTGELFF
>TRBV9|-|TRBJ2-7|-
TGTGCCAGCAGCGTAGCTACCAGGGGAACCGAGCAGTACTTC
CASSVATRGTEQYF
>TRBV7-2|TRBD2|TRBJ2-3|once
TGTGCCAGCAGCCCTACTAGCGAAACTAGCACAGATACGCAGTATTTT
CASSPTSETSTDTQYF
>TRBV5-1|-|TRBJ1-1|-
TGCGCCAGCAGCTTGGTGGGGGCGAACACTGAAGCTTTCTTT
CASSLVGANTEAFF
>TRBV28|-|TRBJ2-1|-
TGTGCCAGCAGTTTGCCCCCCCATGAGCAGTTCTTC
CASSLPPHEQFF
>TRBV7-3|-|TRBJ1-1|-
TGTGCCAGCAGCTTAGGGCGGGAAGTACATGAAGCTTTCTTT
CASSLGREVHEAFF
>TRBV6-5|-|TRBJ1-5|-
TGTGCCAGCAGTTACAGGGGTACTAGTCAGCCCCAGCATTTT
CASSYRGTSQPQHF
>TRBV6-6|TRBD2|TRBJ2-1|-
TGTGCCAGCATTAGGGAGCGGGACTACAATGAGCAGTTCTTC
CASIRERDYNEQFF
>TRBV9|-|TRBJ2-1|-
TGTGCCAGCAGCGTAGAGCACAATGAGCAGTTCTTC
CASSVEHNEQFF
>TRBV11-2|-|TRBJ2-4|few
TGTGCCAGCAGCTTAGATACGGGCGGAAACATTCAGTACTTC
CASSLDTGGNIQYF
>TRBV19|TRBD1|TRBJ2-2|-
TGTGCCAGTAGTATAGGACAGGGGGCCGCCGGGGAGCTGTTTTTT
CASSIGQGAAGELFF
>TRBV29-1|-|TRBJ1-1|-
TGCAGCGGTCGACGGAGGACGACTGAAGCTTTCTTT
CSGRRRTTEAFF
>TRBV5-5|-|TRBJ2-1|-
TGTGCCAGCAGCTTGGGCGGAGGGGGGTACAATGAGCAGTTCTTC
CASSLGGGGYNEQFF
>TRBV5-1|-|TRBJ1-1|few
TGCGCCAGCAGCCCCGACACTTTGAACACTGAAGCTTTCTTT
CASSPDTLNTEAFF
>TRBV5-4|-|TRBJ2-1|-
TGTGCCAGCAGCTTGGTTAATCGGGACCATGAGCAGTTCTTC
CASSLVNRDHEQFF
>TRBV28|-|TRBJ1-5|once
TGTGCCAGCAGTTTACGCAGGGGCAATCAGCCCCAGCATTTT
CASSLRRGNQPQHF
>TRBV19|-|TRBJ2-6|-
TGTGCCAGTAGTCCTCGGACTGCTGACCCTGGGGCCAACGTCCTGACTTTC
CASSPRTADPGANVLTF
>TRBV5-1|-|TRBJ2-1|-
TGCGCCAGCAGTCAACAGGTTCCCTACAATGAGCAGTTCTTC
CASSQQVPYNEQFF
>TRBV2|-|TRBJ2-1|few
TGTGCCAGCGATGACAATGAGCAGTTCTTC
CASDDNEQFF
>TRBV4-3|TRBD2|TRBJ2-3|-
TGCGCCAGCAGCCAAGGGACTAGCGGGGGAGTCACAGATACGCAGTATTTT
CASSQGTSGGVTDTQYF
>TRBV18|-|TRBJ2-1|-
TGTGCCAGCTCACCAGGGGAGGACAATGAGCAGTTCTTC
CASSPGEDNEQFF
>TRBV2|-|TRBJ1-4|-
TGTGCCAGCCGACCGGGAGCAACTAATGAAAAACTGTTTTTT
CASRPGATNEKLFF
>TRBV19|-|TRBJ2-3|-
TGTGCCAGTAGTATTGCGGGCGGCACAGATACGCAGTATTTT
CASSIAGGTDTQYF
>TRBV10-2|-|TRBJ1-1|-
TGCGCCACCTGTATTCGTTACCTGAACACTGAAGCTTTCTTT
CATCIRYLNTEAFF
>TRBV6-6|TRBD2|TRBJ2-1|once
TGTGCCGTGGATAGCGGGGGGGTTTTATTCTTC
CAVDSGGVLFF
>TRBV14|TRBD2|TRBJ2-1|-
TGTGCCAGCAGCCCGGGACTAGCAGGTTACAATGAGCAGTTCTTC
CASSPGLAGYNEQFF
>TRBV5-6|-|TRBJ1-5|-
TGTGCCAGCAGCCCCGGGGGGGGCCGCAATCAGCCCCAGCATTTT
CASSPGGGRNQPQHF
>TRBV27|TRBD1|TRBJ2-3|once
TGTGCCAGCAGCCTCCGACAGGGTATCGCAGATACGCAGTATTTT
CASSLRQGIADTQYF
>TRBV29-1|-|TRBJ1-2|once
TGCAGCGTTGCAGTGGTGGGCTCTAACTATGGCTACACCTTC
CSVAVVGSNYGYTF
>TRBV7-9|-|TRBJ2-3|-
TGTGCCAGCAGCCGGGTCGGCGGGACTAGCACAGATACGCAGTATTTT
CASSRVGGTSTDTQYF
>TRBV4-3|TRBD2|TRBJ2-4|once
TGCGCCAGCAGCCAAGTGCGGGGGGCAGCCAAAAACATTCAGTACTTC
CASSQVRGAAKNIQYF
>TRBV19|TRBD2|TRBJ2-1|few
TGTGCCAGCGGGGTCGGGGGGGGAAATGAGCAGTTCTTC
CASGVGGGNEQFF
>TRBV11-2|TRBD1|TRBJ1-5|-
TGTGCCAGCAGCTTAGGACAGGGGGTTGTTCAGCCCCAGCATTTT
CASSLGQGVVQPQHF
>TRBV5-6|-|TRBJ1-1|-
TGTGCCAGCAGCTTGGGGGACCCTCGAAACACTGAAGCTTTCTTT
CASSLGDPRNTEAFF
>TRBV19|TRBD1|TRBJ1-2|once
TGTGCCAGTACCCTAAGGACAGGAGACTTTAACTATGGCTACACCTTC
CASTLRTGDFNYGYTF
>TRBV19|-|TRBJ2-2|medium-sized
TGTGCCAGTACCCCCAGGGAGAGGGGCGGGGAGCTGTTTTTT
CASTPRERGGELFF
>TRBV18|-|TRBJ2-3|-
TGTGCCAGCTCACTGCGGGACAGACGCACAGATACGCAGTATTTT
CASSLRDRRTDTQYF
>TRBV6-1|-|TRBJ2-2|-
TGTGCCAGCAGTGCGGAGAGAGACGGGGAGCTGTTTTTT
CASSAERDGELFF
>TRBV7-2|-|TRBJ1-1|-
TGTGCCAGCAGCTTAGTTCCGGAGACGAACACTGAAGCTTTCTTT
CASSLVPETNTEAFF
>TRBV10-3|-|TRBJ2-7|few
TGTGCCATCAATGACGGAGGAGGGGGCGACGAGCAGTACTTC
CAINDGGGGDEQYF
>TRBV6-6|-|TRBJ1-2|-
TGTGCCAGCAGTCGTACCTCTAACTATGGCTACACCTTC
CASSRTSNYGYTF
>TRBV5-6|-|TRBJ2-1|-
TGTGCCAGCAGCCGTGAGTCGGGGGCTAGCCAGAATGAGCAGTTCTTC
CASSRESGASQNEQFF
>TRBV18|-|TRBJ2-1|-
TGTGCCAGCACCTCGACCAGAGACAATGAGCAGTTCTTC
CASTSTRDNEQFF
>TRBV18|-|TRBJ2-2|-
TGTGCCAGCTCACCATTCTTAACGGGAGAGAACACCGGGGAGCTGTTTTTT
CASSPFLTGENTGELFF
>TRBV27|-|TRBJ2-7|-
TGTGCCAGCAGTTTGCGCCAGGGACTGGGTGAGCAGTACTTC
CASSLRQGLGEQYF
>TRBV5-1|-|TRBJ2-3|once
TGCGCCAGCAGCTTGGGGACACGTAGCACAGATACGCAGTATTTT
CASSLGTRSTDTQYF
>TRBV10-1|TRBD1|TRBJ1-1|-
TGCGCCAGCAGTGAGAGGGCAGGGGGCGATCAGGCTTTCTTT
CASSERAGGDQAFF
>TRBV4-3|-|TRBJ2-1|-
TGCGCCAGCAGCCCTCGAGGGGGGGGGTCCTACAATGAGCAGTTCTTC
CASSPRGGGSYNEQFF
>TRBV19|-|TRBJ2-2|-
TGTGCCAGTTCCTGGAGGGCCCCGCCACACACCGGGGAGCTGTTTTTT
CASSWRAPPHTGELFF